This entry features one T cell receptor beta chain sequence. As originally analysed: Estimation of nucleated cell counts was performed using reference gene primer amplification. Libraries were prepared by immunoSEQ multiplex PCR; TCRdb keeps only in-frame clonotypes and omits some of them. V and J calls and clone size are as listed in that table; D and trimming were resolved from the DNA. This repertoire shows approximately 270,000 clones, about 80% found once; its top ten account for about 9%. Trimming at V came to 9 bases and at J to 2 bases, leaving 6 bases not matched to a gene. Germline V gene data show CDR1 as MDHEN and CDR2 as SYDVKM. The CDR3 loop spans 13 amino acids. The record originates from a study of blood T cell repertoires in COVID-19. Overall study context: The cDNA or gDNA used as material had been derived from T cells, B-cell-depleted T cells, or PBMCs.

This receptor was identified in an elderly man with acute or convalescent COVID-19. The chain links TRBV28 to TRBJ2-7, with 8 bases aligning to TRBD1. Sequenced: peripheral blood. In nucleotides, the CDR3 is TGTGCCAGTCGACAGGGGTTAACCTACGAGCAGTACTTC. Translated: CASRQGLTYEQYF. The full variable domain, rest sourced from reference TRBV28 and TRBJ2-7, is DVKVTQSSRYLVKRTGEKVFLECVQDMDHENMFWYRQDPGLGLRLIYFSYDVKMKEKGDIPEGYSVSREKKERFSLILESASTNQTSMYLCASRQGLTYEQYFGPGTRLTVT.